Below, 6 T cell receptor beta chains from the same sample are listed, as sequenced in a study of OX40 agonist ivuxolimab in advanced cancers. Using immunoSEQ multiplex PCR, the repertoire was profiled, and TCRdb retains in-frame clones only, with some absent. Among more than 20,000 clones, roughly 85% were seen once, and the ten largest hold over 15%. The source material was CD4+ or CD8+ T cells sorted from blood, sampled in a trial of the OX40 agonist ivuxolimab. The receptors stem from an adult with an advanced solid tumor such as melanoma, head and neck, liver or kidney cancer.

The chain uses TRBV6-6 and TRBJ2-7; 9 bases align to TRBD1. The V gene's germline CDR1 is MNHNY and CDR2 SVGAGI (reference sequence). The CDR3 is 15 residues long. Trimming cost V 0 bases and J 4 bases; bases outside gene matches: 4. CDR3 amino acids: CASSYSRDRVYEQYF. The DNA for the CDR3 is TGTGCCAGCAGTTACTCGAGGGACAGGGTGTACGAGCAGTACTTC.

This chain uses TRBV5-4 with TRBJ1-5, with D possibly being TRBD1 (6 bases). The length of the CDR3 is 15 residues. Germline-derived CDR1 and CDR2 are SGHNT and YYREEE (reference sequence). V lost 4 bases, J lost 6 bases, and 17 bases lay in between. CDR3 coding DNA: TGTGCCAGCAGCCCGCAATACAGGGATCGTCAGCCCCAGCATTTT. Protein sequence: CASSPQYRDRQPQHF.

The V and J genes are TRBV7-2 and TRBJ2-7, with TRBD1 matching 8 bases. The CDR3 length is 15 residues. The germline gives CDR1 SGHTA, CDR2 FQGNSA. Trimming cost V 5 bases and J 1 base; bases outside gene matches: 7. This chain's CDR3 is CASSPTDRGSYEQYF. The CDR3, as DNA: TGTGCCAGCAGCCCGACCGACAGGGGTTCCTACGAGCAGTACTTC.

The rearrangement links TRBV19 to TRBJ2-7; tentative D call: TRBD2 (5 bases). The CDR3 has 14 residues. Trimming stripped 1 base from V and 0 bases from J, with 7 bases between. Germline V gives CDR1 LNHDA, CDR2 SQIVND (reference sequence). CDR3 in amino acids: CASSIGSVSYEQYF. The CDR3, as DNA: TGTGCCAGTAGTATAGGTAGCGTCTCCTACGAGCAGTACTTC.

This chain connects TRBV6-5 to TRBJ2-5; TRBD1 matches at 10 bases. The CDR3 has 16 amino acids. V was clipped by 0 bases and J by 5 bases; unmatched bases: 6. Germline V gives CDR1 MNHEY, CDR2 SVGAGI. In nucleotides, the CDR3 is TGTGCCAGCAGTTACTCGCCTCGACAGGGGGCTGAGACCCAGTACTTC. This encodes CASSYSPRQGAETQYF.

This clone was detected only a few times. The genes are TRBV18 and TRBJ2-7, with unresolved D. The CDR3 runs to 12 residues. V was clipped by 2 bases and J by 5 bases, with 7 bases between them. The germline V gene encodes CDR1 KGHSH and CDR2 LQKENI. The CDR3 sequence is CASSPVENEQYF. The CDR3 DNA reads as TGTGCCAGCTCACCAGTAGAGAACGAGCAGTACTTC.